One sample yielded the 32 T cell receptor beta chains listed below, sequenced in a study of T cells in Graves' hyperthyroidism and ophthalmopathy. Amplification of TCR beta CDR3 regions was performed using RNA transcripts as template. RT-PCR in the first round (using the HTBI primer set) targeted the TCR CDR3. MiXCR, applied by TCRdb to the multiplex PCR reads, yields one record per CDR3 protein. The sample lists 200,000 to 250,000 distinct CDR3 sequences, roughly 17% occurring once. Material for sequencing was blood. The origin of the receptors is a woman under 30 with Graves' ophthalmopathy.

About this clonotype: Being one base from a much bigger clone, this may be a read error. V is TRBV24-1 and J is TRBJ2-3; 10 bases fit TRBD2. Germline lookup yields CDR1 KGHDR and CDR2 SFDVKD. This CDR3 is built from 19 residues. The CDR3 nucleotides are TGTGCCACCAGTGATCCAGGGGGCGATAGCGGGAGGAGAACAGATGCGCAGTATTTT. Translation: CATSDPGGDSGRRTDAQYF.

This clonotype appeared many times. V gene TRBV5-1 combines with J gene TRBJ2-7, with D unresolved. V lost 0 bases, J lost 3 bases, and 16 bases lay in between. The CDR3 spans 16 residues. Germline V gene lookup returns CDR1 SGHRS and CDR2 YFSETQ. For the CDR3, the DNA is TGCGCCAGCAGCTTGGATATCGGGCAGCTATTCTACGAGCAGTACTTC. Translating it yields CASSLDIGQLFYEQYF.

The chain recombines TRBV29-1 with TRBJ1-1; 7 bases align to TRBD1. The V gene's germline CDR1 is SQVTM and CDR2 ANQGSEA. Unmatched junction bases numbered 9, after V lost 4 bases and J lost 4 bases. CDR3 length: 14 amino acids. CDR3 in amino acids: CSVASTDRFTEAFF. The CDR3, as DNA: TGCAGCGTTGCTAGTACGGACAGGTTCACTGAAGCTTTCTTT. Full variable domain (remainder filled in from reference TRBV29-1 and TRBJ1-1): SAVISQKPSRDICQRGTSLTIQCQVDSQVTMMFWYRQQPGQSLTLIATANQGSEATYESGFVIDKFPISRPNLTFSTLTVSNMSPEDSSIYLCSVASTDRFTEAFFGQGTRLTVV.

The table lists this clonotype with many counts. The gene calls are TRBV15 and TRBJ1-1; unclear D gene. The CDR3 has 13 residues. Germline V CDR1 and CDR2: LNHNV, YYDKDF (reference sequence). Deletions cut 6 bases from V and 5 bases from J, with 13 bases between. The CDR3 here is CATSGGGGTEAFF. DNA for the CDR3: TGTGCCACCAGTGGCGGAGGAGGAACTGAAGCTTTCTTT.

In this sample, this clonotype turned up many times. The gene calls are TRBV5-6 and TRBJ1-1; D not resolved. Germline V gene lookup returns CDR1 SGHDT and CDR2 YYEEEE. Trimming cost V 1 base and J 6 bases, with 19 bases left between them. This CDR3 is built from 16 residues. This CDR3 is CASSLSGSRRVAEAFF. Written as DNA, the CDR3 is TGTGCCAGCAGCTTGAGCGGGTCGAGGAGGGTGGCTGAAGCTTTCTTT.

About this clonotype: A much larger clone differs by one base, so this may be a read error. Without the conserved terminal phenylalanine or tryptophan, this CDR3 likely stems from a read error. This chain joins TRBV20-1 and TRBJ1-1; no firm D call. This CDR3 is 13 amino acids long. CDR1 DFQATT and CDR2 SNEGSKA come from the germline V gene (reference sequence). Trimming stripped 1 base from V and 1 base from J, with 7 bases between. Here the CDR3 reads CSARGQANTEAFL. CDR3 DNA: TGCAGTGCTAGAGGGCAGGCGAACACTGAAGCTTTCCTT.

This clonotype was observed many times. This rearrangement joins TRBV6-7 to TRBJ2-7; 9 bases fit TRBD1. TRBV6-7 is an ORF for which the function is uncertain. This CDR3 is built from 16 residues. Trimming removed 6 bases from V and 2 bases from J; junction bases left unmatched: 11. This CDR3 reads CASRLRDRVVTYEQYF. The CDR3 region has the DNA TGTGCCAGCAGACTCCGGGACAGGGTCGTAACCTACGAGCAGTACTTC.

This clonotype was found many times. The chain has TRBV2 and TRBJ2-3, with 9 bases aligning to TRBD2. After removal of 3 bases from V and 6 bases from J, the junction contained 7 bases not matched to a gene. The germline V gene encodes CDR1 SNHLY and CDR2 FYNNEI. This CDR3 has 15 residues. The CDR3 sequence is CASSDVAGAWDTQYF. The CDR3 DNA sequence: TGTGCCAGCAGTGACGTAGCGGGGGCTTGGGATACGCAGTATTTT. Variable domain in full (rest from reference TRBV2 and TRBJ2-3): EPEVTQTPSHQVTQMGQEVILRCVPISNHLYFYWYRQILGQKVEFLVSFYNNEISEKSEIFDDQFSVERPDGSNFTLKIRSTKLEDSAMYFCASSDVAGAWDTQYFGPGTRLTVL.

Many counts were recorded for this clonotype. This rearrangement joins TRBV9 to TRBJ2-1, with 8 bases aligning to TRBD1. Germline CDR1 is SGDLS and CDR2 is YYNGEE. The CDR3 spans 17 residues. V lost 3 bases and J lost 7; bases outside the gene matches: 15. CDR3 DNA: TGTGCCAGCAGCGCCAACCAGGACAGGGCTATTGAAAATGAGCAGTTCTTC. Translated, it gives CASSANQDRAIENEQFF. The full variable domain, completed using reference TRBV9 and TRBJ2-1, is DSGVTQTPKHLITATGQRVTLRCSPRSGDLSVYWYQQSLDQGLQFLIQYYNGEERAKGNILERFSAQQFPDLHSELNLSSLELGDSALYFCASSANQDRAIENEQFFGPGTRLTVL.

This clonotype has a count of ten or more. V and J are TRBV28 and TRBJ2-7; D call uncertain. Germline CDR1 MDHEN, CDR2 SYDVKM. The ends were cut back, 5 bases at V and 4 bases at J, with 9 bases in the middle. The CDR3 totals 12 residues. CDR3 loop: CASSRPAYEQYF. The CDR3 nucleotides read TGTGCCAGCAGTCGACCAGCGTACGAGCAGTACTTC.

This clonotype was picked up many times. This rearrangement joins TRBV29-1 to TRBJ1-1; tentative D call: TRBD1 (6 bases). V dropped 6 bases and J dropped 4 bases, with 15 bases sitting between them. Germline values: CDR1 SQVTM, CDR2 ANQGSEA. The CDR3 is made up of 13 amino acids. Here the CDR3 reads CSVTGLFLTEAFF. The CDR3 region has the DNA TGCAGCGTGACAGGACTGTTCCTCACTGAAGCTTTCTTT.

This clonotype was observed many times. This chain uses TRBV14 with TRBJ2-3; 7 nucleotides match TRBD1. CDR1 is SGHDN and CDR2 is FVKESK in the germline V gene. The CDR3 spans 17 residues. The junction had 10 bases not matched to a gene; V was cut back by 0 bases and J by 4 bases. CDR3 sequence (DNA): TGTGCCAGCAGCCAAGATCCCGGACAGGAACGTCCAGATACGCAGTATTTT. It codes for CASSQDPGQERPDTQYF.

This clonotype was detected ten times or more. The chain employs TRBV6-2 or TRBV6-3 and TRBJ2-1; D unclear. The germline gives CDR1 MNHEY, CDR2 SVGEGT. V gave up 0 bases and J gave up 5 bases, with 11 bases separating them. The CDR3 has 15 amino acids. CDR3 coding DNA: TGTGCCAGCAGTTACTCTAGGTTAGGCAACAATGAGCAGTTCTTC. Its translation is CASSYSRLGNNEQFF.

This clonotype was seen repeatedly, ten times or more. The J gene is TRBJ1-3, the V gene TRBV12-3 or TRBV12-4; D remains ambiguous. The CDR3 consists of 14 residues. V dropped 6 bases and J dropped 2 bases, with 11 bases sitting between them. CDR3 DNA sequence: TGTGCCAGCAGCAATACAGCAACTGGAAACACCATATATTTT. Translating gives CASSNTATGNTIYF.

This clonotype was picked up many times. The chain uses TRBV3-1 and TRBJ2-7; D is unresolved. The CDR3 spans 15 residues. The germline CDR1 and CDR2 sequences are LGHDT and YNNKEL (reference sequence). V was clipped by 1 base and J by 0 bases, with 10 bases between them. CDR3 protein: CASSQVGRHSYEQYF. The CDR3 DNA is TGTGCCAGCAGCCAAGTAGGTCGGCACTCCTACGAGCAGTACTTC.

This clonotype was counted many times. The chain combines TRBV6-1 with TRBJ1-2; tentative D call: TRBD1 (6 bases). The CDR3 has 13 residues. Germline V gives CDR1 MNHNS, CDR2 SASEGT. V was shortened by 6 bases and J by 2 bases, with 10 bases between the two germline ends. CDR3 sequence (DNA): TGTGCCAGCAGACCCGGACAGAACTATGGCTACACCTTC. Protein product: CASRPGQNYGYTF.

This clonotype was picked up many times. V is TRBV5-1 and J is TRBJ1-2; D call uncertain. Germline loops: CDR1 SGHRS, CDR2 YFSETQ. Trimming cost V 3 bases and J 4 bases, with 13 bases left between them. The CDR3 sequence is 14 residues long. CDR3 sequence: CASSSGEGSYGYTF. The CDR3 region has the DNA TGCGCCAGCAGCTCGGGTGAAGGTAGCTATGGCTACACCTTC.

This chain uses TRBV28 with TRBJ2-5, with 13 nucleotides matching TRBD2. Germline V CDR1 and CDR2: MDHEN, SYDVKM. Trimming removed 7 bases from V and 5 bases from J; junction bases left unmatched: 19. This CDR3 comprises 19 residues. CDR3 residues: CASNPTVRTSGSPRETQYF. Written as DNA, the CDR3 is TGTGCCAGCAACCCAACGGTGAGGACTAGCGGGAGCCCACGGGAGACCCAGTACTTC. Together with reference TRBV28 and TRBJ2-5, the CDR3 gives the full variable domain: DVKVTQSSRYLVKRTGEKVFLECVQDMDHENMFWYRQDPGLGLRLIYFSYDVKMKEKGDIPEGYSVSREKKERFSLILESASTNQTSMYLCASNPTVRTSGSPRETQYFGPGTRLLVL.

The sample holds many counts of this clonotype. The chain carries TRBV20-1 and TRBJ2-3; no reliable D call. CDR1 and CDR2 (germline): DFQATT, SNEGSKA (reference sequence). Trimming removed 5 bases at V and 6 bases at J, with 15 bases between. CDR3 length equals 13 residues. This CDR3 is CSAPLGPPDTQYF. The CDR3 DNA sequence: TGCAGTGCTCCCCTTGGCCCACCCGATACGCAGTATTTT.

In this sample, this clonotype turned up many times. The chain carries TRBV29-1 and TRBJ1-1; unclear D gene. Germline CDR1 is SQVTM and CDR2 is ANQGSEA. The ends were cut back, 7 bases at V and 1 base at J, with 10 bases in the middle. There are 12 residues in the CDR3. The CDR3 protein is CSAMSGNTEAFF. The CDR3 DNA reads TGCAGCGCGATGAGTGGGAACACTGAAGCTTTCTTT.

This clonotype was detected a few times. This may stem from a read error, because a much larger clone lies one nucleotide away. The V call is TRBV7-2, the J call TRBJ2-5; D is unclear. Trimming took off 5 bases at V and 2 bases at J, with 12 bases between the two ends. The V gene's germline CDR1 is SGHTA and CDR2 FQGNSA. CDR3 length equals 14 residues. Here the CDR3 reads CASSTRRAQETQYF. The CDR3, as DNA: TGTGCCAGCAGCACAAGACGGGCACAAGAGACCCAGTACTTC.

Ten or more counts support this clonotype. The genes are TRBV19 and TRBJ1-1; 8 bases are a match to TRBD1. The J segment lost 4 bases and the V segment lost 6 bases, leaving 7 bases of the junction unmatched. The CDR3 covers 14 residues. Germline lookup yields CDR1 LNHDA and CDR2 SQIVND (reference sequence). The DNA for the CDR3 is TGTGCCAGTAGCCAACAGGGGGGAGGCACTGAAGCTTTCTTT. Protein sequence: CASSQQGGGTEAFF.

This clonotype was observed a few times. This chain connects TRBV6-1 to TRBJ2-4; TRBD1 matches 8 bases. V shed 7 bases and J 7 bases; nucleotides not matched to a gene: 15. The CDR3 covers 16 residues. CDR1 is MNHNS, CDR2 SASEGT, per germline. The CDR3 sequence: CASTLTRAGGNNIQYF. In DNA form, the CDR3 reads TGTGCCAGCACCCTAACCCGGGCAGGGGGCAACAACATTCAGTACTTC.

This clonotype was counted at least ten times. The genes are TRBV11-1 and TRBJ2-7; D unclear. Deletions cut 3 bases from V and 4 bases from J, with 4 bases between. Germline loops: CDR1 SGHAT, CDR2 FQDESV (reference sequence). The CDR3 runs 11 residues. CDR3 sequence: CASSFKYEQYF. Here the CDR3 DNA reads TGTGCCAGCAGCTTTAAGTACGAGCAGTACTTC.

This clonotype was seen at least ten times. The rearrangement links TRBV12-3 or TRBV12-4 to TRBJ2-5, with TRBD1 matching over 8 bases. V trimming: 6 bases; J trimming: 1 base; junction bases outside the gene matches: 7. The CDR3 spans 15 residues. CDR3 sequence reads: CASRTGGQGQETQYF. The CDR3 DNA reads as TGTGCCAGCAGGACCGGTGGACAGGGCCAAGAGACCCAGTACTTC.

The table lists this clonotype with many counts. Here the CDR3 DNA reads TGTGCCAGCAGCCCCCGGGGAGGCGGGGGGCTGTCAGATACGCAGTATTTT. Protein: CASSPRGGGGLSDTQYF. The V gene is TRBV9, the J gene TRBJ2-3, with 8 nucleotides matching TRBD2. Trimming cost V 4 bases and J 4 bases; bases outside gene matches: 14. Germline V lookup: CDR1 SGDLS, CDR2 YYNGEE. CDR3 length equals 17 residues.

This clonotype was recorded many times. V and J are TRBV12-3 or TRBV12-4 and TRBJ2-1; D uncertain. V was pared by 3 bases and J by 8 bases, with 11 bases between. This CDR3 has 13 amino acids. The CDR3 loop is CASSFHGAYEQFF. The CDR3 DNA sequence: TGTGCCAGCAGTTTTCACGGAGCTTATGAGCAGTTCTTC.

This clonotype was counted only a few times. V and J are TRBV3-1 and TRBJ2-6; D is unresolved. V lost 1 base and J 3 bases, leaving 4 bases between the germline ends. CDR3 size: 14 residues. Germline V gene data show CDR1 as LGHDT and CDR2 as YNNKEL (reference sequence). This CDR3 is CASSQVRGANVLTF. The CDR3, as DNA: TGTGCCAGCAGCCAAGTGCGTGGGGCCAACGTCCTGACTTTC. The variable domain in full, completed from reference TRBV3-1 and TRBJ2-6, reads DTAVSQTPKYLVTQMGNDKSIKCEQNLGHDTMYWYKQDSKKFLKIMFSYNNKELIINETVPNRFSPKSPDKAHLNLHINSLELGDSAVYFCASSQVRGANVLTFGAGSRLTVL.

This clonotype was counted many times. V is TRBV28 and J is TRBJ1-3, with D possibly TRBD1 on 6 matching bases. The CDR3 covers 17 residues. Germline V gene sequence: CDR1 MDHEN, CDR2 SYDVKM. Trimming removed 7 bases at V and 0 bases at J, with 19 bases between. DNA of the CDR3: TGTGCCAGCATTCGTCAAGGGACATCCACCTCTGGAAACACCATATATTTT. It translates to CASIRQGTSTSGNTIYF. The full variable domain, with the rest looked up from reference TRBV28 and TRBJ1-3, is DVKVTQSSRYLVKRTGEKVFLECVQDMDHENMFWYRQDPGLGLRLIYFSYDVKMKEKGDIPEGYSVSREKKERFSLILESASTNQTSMYLCASIRQGTSTSGNTIYFGEGSWLTVV.

V and J are TRBV7-6 and TRBJ2-2; 11 bases fit TRBD1. The V and J ends lost 5 bases and 7 bases, in that order; junction bases with no gene match: 9. Germline loops: CDR1 SGHVS, CDR2 FNYEAQ. The CDR3 contains 16 residues. DNA of the CDR3: TGTGCCAGCAGCCAGAAGGGACAGGGGGATAGCGGGGAGCTGTTTTTT. Encoded protein: CASSQKGQGDSGELFF.

This clonotype has ten or more counts. The V and J genes are TRBV4-3 and TRBJ2-5; D is unclear. Per the germline V gene, CDR1 is LGHNA and CDR2 is YSLEER. Trimming cost V 0 bases and J 1 base, with 9 bases left between them. The CDR3 runs 15 residues. CDR3 amino acids: CASSQDEDPQETQYF. The CDR3 nucleotides read TGCGCCAGCAGCCAAGATGAGGACCCCCAAGAGACCCAGTACTTC.

This clonotype turned up a few times. The chain joins TRBV5-5 to TRBJ1-4; TRBD1 aligns across 11 bases. The V gene's germline CDR1 is SGHKS and CDR2 YYEKEE (reference sequence). CDR3 size: 17 residues. V was pared by 3 bases and J by 4 bases, with 8 bases of the junction left unmatched. CDR3 sequence (DNA): TGTGCCAGCAGCTCCGGGACAGGGGGATTGGGTAATGAAAAACTGTTTTTT. Translation gives CASSSGTGGLGNEKLFF.